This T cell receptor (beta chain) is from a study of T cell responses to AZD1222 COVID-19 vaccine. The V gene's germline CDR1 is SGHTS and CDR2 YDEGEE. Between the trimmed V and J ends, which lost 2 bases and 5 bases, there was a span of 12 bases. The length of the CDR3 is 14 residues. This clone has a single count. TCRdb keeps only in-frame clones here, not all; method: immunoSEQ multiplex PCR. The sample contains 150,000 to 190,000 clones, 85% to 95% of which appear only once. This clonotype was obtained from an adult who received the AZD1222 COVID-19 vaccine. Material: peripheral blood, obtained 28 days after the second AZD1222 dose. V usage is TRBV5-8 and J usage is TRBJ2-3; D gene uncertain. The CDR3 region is CASSFVPPLDTQYF. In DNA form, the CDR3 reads TGTGCCAGCAGCTTTGTACCGCCCCTAGATACGCAGTATTTT.